The next 20 T cell receptor beta chains were all read from a single sample in a study of cytomegalovirus exposure and HLA in healthy donors. It was with 60 Vbeta and 13 Jbeta primers that the PCR ran. The table came from immunoSEQ multiplex PCR; TCRdb's copy has only in-frame clones and leaves some out. Of 150,000 to 200,000 clones in the sample, about 80% are singletons; the top ten hold 1.5%. Sequencing was performed on PBMCs. The receptors here all came from a girl aged 10 to 17 in good health and CMV-seropositive.

This rearrangement joins TRBV30 to TRBJ2-7; TRBD2 is a possible D gene (5 bases). This CDR3 has 14 residues. The V end was cut by 1 base, the J end by 4 bases, with 14 bases between. Per the germline V gene, CDR1 is GTSNPN and CDR2 is SVGIG (reference sequence). The CDR3: CAWSAPGYWYEQYF. The DNA of the CDR3 is TGTGCCTGGAGTGCCCCGGGATATTGGTACGAGCAGTACTTC.

This clone was seen more than once but under ten times. J is TRBJ2-7 and V is TRBV28, with 9 bases fitting TRBD2. Unmatched junction bases numbered 14, after V lost 5 bases and J lost 3 bases. This CDR3 contains 17 residues. Per germline, CDR1 MDHEN and CDR2 SYDVKM. The CDR3 is CASSPQGRREGLYEQYF. CDR3 nucleotides: TGTGCCAGCAGTCCACAGGGACGGCGGGAGGGACTCTACGAGCAGTACTTC.

The rearrangement uses TRBV7-9 and TRBJ1-2; 7 positions agree with TRBD1. After removal of 4 bases from V and 5 bases from J, the junction contained 7 bases not matched to a gene. Germline V gives CDR1 SEHNR, CDR2 FQNEAQ (reference sequence). CDR3 length: 14 residues. For the CDR3, the DNA is TGTGCCAGCAGCTGGTCGACAGGGCGGTATGGCTACACCTTC. It yields the protein CASSWSTGRYGYTF.

The gene calls are TRBV7-9 and TRBJ1-3, with D unclear. Germline lookup yields CDR1 SEHNR and CDR2 FQNEAQ (reference sequence). CDR3 length equals 11 residues. V lost 4 bases to trimming and J lost 14 bases, with 12 bases between them. CDR3 coding DNA: TGTGCCAGCAGCTCTCAGGCCATCGTATATTTT. It is translated as CASSSQAIVYF.

The chain couples TRBV29-1 to TRBJ2-5; D not resolved. Germline V gene data show CDR1 as SQVTM and CDR2 as ANQGSEA. Trimming took 0 bases from V and 5 from J, leaving 10 bases between them. CDR3 length: 13 amino acids. CDR3 nucleotide sequence: TGCAGCGTTGAAGACAGGCCACAGGAGACCCAGTACTTC. It translates to CSVEDRPQETQYF.

V and J are TRBV29-1 and TRBJ1-2; 8 bases line up with TRBD1. With V trimmed by 4 bases and J by 2 bases, 3 bases remained unmatched. The CDR3 is made up of 13 amino acids. Germline assignment: CDR1 SQVTM and CDR2 ANQGSEA. This CDR3 reads CSVGGQGNYGYTF. CDR3 in DNA: TGCAGCGTTGGAGGACAGGGAAACTATGGCTACACCTTC.

The sample holds one count of this clone. The chain recombines TRBV27 with TRBJ2-1; weak D call: TRBD2 (6 bases). The V gene lost 7 bases and the J gene lost 4 bases, with 14 bases spanning the gap. Germline V gives CDR1 MNHEY, CDR2 SMNVEV (reference sequence). This CDR3 is built from 14 residues. CDR3 region: CASTPRGLYNEQFF. The DNA for the CDR3 is TGTGCCAGCACCCCGCGGGGCTTATACAATGAGCAGTTCTTC.

CDR3 protein: CASSQEVAVSSYEQYF. The CDR3 DNA is TGTGCCAGCAGCCAAGAAGTAGCGGTGAGCTCCTACGAGCAGTACTTC. This chain links TRBV4-2 with TRBJ2-7, with D possibly being TRBD2 (6 bases). The germline V gene has CDR1 LGHNA and CDR2 YNFKEQ. The CDR3 spans 16 residues. V lost 0 bases and J lost 0, with 12 bases in between.

V and J are TRBV19 and TRBJ2-7, with 9 bases matching TRBD1. The CDR3 extends over 13 amino acids. Looked up from germline, CDR1 is LNHDA and CDR2 is SQIVND (reference sequence). Losses at the gene ends were 5 bases for V and 5 bases for J; bases not matched to a gene: 4. The CDR3 protein is CASSPWTGDEQYF. Here the CDR3 DNA reads TGTGCCAGTAGTCCCTGGACAGGGGACGAGCAGTACTTC.

The rearrangement links TRBV7-9 to TRBJ1-1; D is perhaps TRBD1 (5 bases). Per the germline V gene, CDR1 is SEHNR and CDR2 is FQNEAQ (reference sequence). Trimming shortened V by 6 bases and J by 4 bases, and 12 bases separated the two germline ends. The length of the CDR3 is 13 residues. DNA of the CDR3: TGTGCCAGCAGTCGGAGACAGACCACTGAAGCTTTCTTT. This translates into CASSRRQTTEAFF.

V is TRBV5-1 and J is TRBJ2-2; no reliable D call. CDR3 length: 16 residues. Germline V lookup: CDR1 SGHRS, CDR2 YFSETQ. V lost 0 bases and J lost 0, with 9 bases in between. The CDR3 protein is CASSLVPTTNTGELFF. As DNA, the CDR3 is TGCGCCAGCAGCTTGGTACCCACTACGAACACCGGGGAGCTGTTTTTT.

The chain carries TRBV11-2 and TRBJ2-1; 12 bases line up with TRBD1. CDR1 SGHAT and CDR2 FQNNGV come from the germline V gene. The CDR3 runs to 19 residues. V shed 2 bases, J shed 1 base, and the junction held 9 bases outside the gene matches. The CDR3 region has the DNA TGTGCCAGCAGCTTAAGGGACAGGGGGCGTAAGGGTTCCTACAATGAGCAGTTCTTC. It translates to CASSLRDRGRKGSYNEQFF.

The chain combines TRBV18 with TRBJ2-7; 7 bases fit TRBD2. Germline CDR1 and CDR2: KGHSH and LQKENI. The CDR3 consists of 15 residues. With V trimmed by 4 bases and J by 2 bases, 8 bases remained unmatched. The CDR3 region has the DNA TGTGCCAGCTCACTGTTAGCGGGCCTTACCTACGAGCAGTACTTC. It translates to CASSLLAGLTYEQYF.

The chain has TRBV28 and TRBJ2-7; 9 nucleotides align to TRBD2. The germline gives CDR1 MDHEN, CDR2 SYDVKM. The CDR3 runs 14 residues. Unmatched junction bases numbered 2, after V lost 4 bases and J lost 1 base. Written as DNA, the CDR3 is TGTGCCAGCAGTTCACTAGCGGGTTCCTACGAGCAGTACTTC. As protein: CASSSLAGSYEQYF.

The V gene is TRBV4-3, the J gene TRBJ1-2; D is ambiguous. CDR1 and CDR2 (germline): LGHNA, YSLEER. V was pared by 2 bases and J by 1 base, with 8 bases between. The CDR3 sequence is 14 residues long. The CDR3 nucleotides read TGCGCCAGCAGCCAATCGGGATTTAACTATGGCTACACCTTC. It specifies CASSQSGFNYGYTF.

The chain is built from TRBV30 and TRBJ1-4, with D unresolved. The germline V gene has CDR1 GTSNPN and CDR2 SVGIG (reference sequence). The CDR3 runs 13 residues. V gave up 0 bases and J gave up 6 bases, with 8 bases separating them. This CDR3 is CAWSVRHYEKLFF. In DNA form, the CDR3 reads TGTGCCTGGAGTGTCAGACATTATGAAAAACTGTTTTTT. Full variable domain (remainder filled in from reference TRBV30 and TRBJ1-4): SQTIHQWPATLVQPVGSPLSLECTVEGTSNPNLYWYRQAAGRGLQLLFYSVGIGQISSEVPQNLSASRPQDRQFILSSKKLLLSDSGFYLCAWSVRHYEKLFFGSGTQLSVL.

The chain has TRBV29-1 and TRBJ2-5, with 8 bases matching TRBD1. Trimming took 3 bases from V and 5 from J; bases not matched to a gene: 5. Germline CDR1 reads SQVTM; CDR2 reads ANQGSEA. The CDR3 has 13 residues. The CDR3, as DNA: TGCAGCGTTGACAGGGGGCCTAGGGAGACCCAGTACTTC. It yields the protein CSVDRGPRETQYF.

The V and J genes are TRBV10-3 and TRBJ2-5, with 12 nucleotides matching TRBD2. Germline CDR1 and CDR2: ENHRY and SYGVKD. V dropped 3 bases and J dropped 1; count of bases not matched to a gene: 0. The CDR3 sequence is 15 residues long. CDR3 sequence (DNA): TGTGCCATCAGTGAACTAGCGGGGGGCCAAGAGACCCAGTACTTC. It translates to CAISELAGGQETQYF.

V gene TRBV5-8 combines with J gene TRBJ1-2; 8 bases agree with TRBD1. The V gene end was trimmed by 3 bases and the J gene end by 1 base; junction bases not matched to a gene: 2. Per the germline V gene, CDR1 is SGHTS and CDR2 is YDEGEE. This CDR3 is built from 14 residues. CDR3 nucleotide sequence: TGTGCCAGCAGCTGGACAGGGAGTAACTATGGCTACACCTTC. It yields the protein CASSWTGSNYGYTF.

The gene calls are TRBV4-3 and TRBJ1-1; D may be TRBD1 (6 bases). This CDR3 has 16 residues. Germline V lookup: CDR1 LGHNA, CDR2 YSLEER. V was cut by 0 bases and J by 1 base, with 12 bases left in between. The DNA of the CDR3 is TGCGCCAGCAGCCAAGATCGGTGGACAGAGAACACTGAAGCTTTCTTT. Its translation: CASSQDRWTENTEAFF.